This record covers a single T cell receptor beta chain. Germline loops: CDR1 SGDLS, CDR2 YYNGEE. The CDR3 sequence is 15 residues long. Trimming took 3 bases from V and 4 from J; bases not matched to a gene: 6. The source of the sample is a study of T cell changes during pregnancy in multiple sclerosis. Assay: immunoSEQ multiplex PCR; the TCRdb copy retains only in-frame clones and omits some. The table includes about 74,000 clones, roughly 90% detected once. This sequence originates from a female donor in good health, enrolled as a control in a pregnancy study. The genes are TRBV9 and TRBJ2-2; 7 bases fit TRBD1. Sequencing used peripheral blood, obtained after pregnancy. The CDR3 loop reads CASSAQGSRTGELFF. The CDR3 nucleotides are TGTGCCAGCAGCGCACAGGGGAGTCGCACCGGGGAGCTGTTTTTT.